Below, 31 T cell receptor beta chains from the same sample are listed, as sequenced in a study of shared clonotypes between healthy human individuals. Some clones are missing from TCRdb's copy, which holds only in-frame ones; the method was immunoSEQ multiplex PCR. The sample lists 950,000 to 1,100,000 clones; roughly 75% were seen once. The sequencing input was memory CD4+ T cells sorted from blood. Noted subset: CD45RA-negative fraction. Every receptor here comes from a young man in good health.

V and J are TRBV19 and TRBJ1-1; TRBD1 matches 7 bases. The CDR3 loop spans 16 amino acids. Germline V gene lookup returns CDR1 LNHDA and CDR2 SQIVND (reference sequence). The ends lost 4 bases at V and 1 base at J; junction bases unmatched: 9. CDR3 coding DNA: TGTGCCAGTAGTAAAGGTTGGGACAGACCGAACACTGAAGCTTTCTTT. Its protein is CASSKGWDRPNTEAFF.

This clone was observed a single time. The genes are TRBV28 and TRBJ2-2; no firm D call. Germline loops: CDR1 MDHEN, CDR2 SYDVKM. This CDR3 contains 14 residues. V lost 7 bases and J lost 7, with 16 bases in between. CDR3 sequence: CASILGGGGGELFF. CDR3 bases: TGTGCCAGCATCCTCGGTGGTGGCGGCGGGGAGCTGTTTTTT.

The chain links TRBV5-4 to TRBJ1-1; 8 positions match TRBD1. The V and J ends lost 1 base and 6 bases, in that order; junction bases with no gene match: 11. The CDR3 covers 16 residues. Germline CDR1 is SGHNT and CDR2 is YYREEE (reference sequence). The CDR3 nucleotides are TGTGCCAGCAGCTTGTTATCCGGGCAGGGGGCCCCTGAAGCTTTCTTT. This gives the protein CASSLLSGQGAPEAFF.

The CDR3 DNA follows: TGTGCCAGCAGTGGGTGGGATGAAGCCTACGAGCAGTACTTC. This gives the protein CASSGWDEAYEQYF. The rearrangement uses TRBV6-1 and TRBJ2-7, with D hard to call. The CDR3 extends over 14 amino acids. Germline CDR1 is MNHNS and CDR2 is SASEGT. V lost 4 bases to trimming and J lost 2 bases, with 12 bases between them.

This chain uses TRBV7-2 with TRBJ2-2; 8 bases agree with TRBD2. The trim removed 4 bases at V and 6 bases at J, leaving 7 bases unmatched. This CDR3 contains 15 residues. CDR1 and CDR2 from the germline V gene are SGHTA and FQGNSA. CDR3 sequence (DNA): TGTGCCAGCAGCTCCAGTGCGGGACTAGCCGGGGAGCTGTTTTTT. Protein: CASSSSAGLAGELFF.

V is TRBV19 and J is TRBJ2-3; D unresolved. V was trimmed by 5 bases and J by 2 bases, leaving 8 bases between them. Germline CDR1 is LNHDA and CDR2 is SQIVND (reference sequence). The CDR3 spans 13 residues. The CDR3, as DNA: TGTGCCAGTAGTCCGGCTGCCACAGATACGCAGTATTTT. Translated, it gives CASSPAATDTQYF.

This chain connects TRBV7-8 to TRBJ2-7, with 9 nucleotides matching TRBD1. The CDR3 is 13 amino acids. Per the germline V gene, CDR1 is SGHVS and CDR2 is FQNEAQ. J was trimmed by 10 bases and V by 6 bases; bases with no gene match: 10. CDR3 sequence (DNA): TGTGCCAGCAGTCCGGCCTGGGACAGGGAACAGTACTTC. Translated: CASSPAWDREQYF.

The genes are TRBV7-3 and TRBJ2-5, with D possibly TRBD2 on 7 matching bases. The CDR3 extends over 14 amino acids. The V end lost 0 bases, the J end lost 4 bases, and 9 bases lay between the germline ends. From germline, CDR1 is SGHTA and CDR2 FQGTGA. DNA of the CDR3: TGTGCCAGCAGCTTAACGGGGGGGCGAGAGACCCAGTACTTC. This encodes CASSLTGGRETQYF.

This clone turned up a few times. The rearrangement uses TRBV5-4 and TRBJ1-1; D is unresolved. The germline CDR1 and CDR2 sequences are SGHNT and YYREEE (reference sequence). This CDR3 region has 14 residues. V was trimmed by 1 base and J by 1 base, leaving 8 bases between them. The CDR3 DNA is TGTGCCAGCAGCTTGTACGGCGGGAACACTGAAGCTTTCTTT. Translation gives CASSLYGGNTEAFF.

In the case of this clone: Within the sample, other DNA sequences also encode this same CDR3. The genes are TRBV28 and TRBJ1-1, with D unresolved. This CDR3 is built from 13 residues. V lost 3 bases and J 1 base, leaving 6 bases between the germline ends. Germline CDR1 is MDHEN and CDR2 is SYDVKM. CDR3 protein: CASSFLRNTEAFF. In nucleotides, the CDR3 is TGTGCCAGCAGTTTTTTAAGGAACACTGAAGCTTTCTTT. Variable domain in full (rest from reference TRBV28 and TRBJ1-1): DVKVTQSSRYLVKRTGEKVFLECVQDMDHENMFWYRQDPGLGLRLIYFSYDVKMKEKGDIPEGYSVSREKKERFSLILESASTNQTSMYLCASSFLRNTEAFFGQGTRLTVV.

The chain uses TRBV27 and TRBJ2-3; TRBD1 matches 7 bases. CDR3 size: 14 residues. After removal of 2 bases from V and 3 bases from J, the junction contained 2 bases not matched to a gene. Germline V lookup: CDR1 MNHEY, CDR2 SMNVEV (reference sequence). The CDR3 reads CASSLGTATDTQYF. CDR3 in DNA: TGTGCCAGCAGTTTAGGGACAGCTACAGATACGCAGTATTTT.

The V call is TRBV10-3, the J call TRBJ1-2; no clear D. Between the trimmed V and J ends, which lost 4 bases and 4 bases, there was a span of 13 bases. This CDR3 is built from 14 residues. CDR1 is ENHRY, CDR2 SYGVKD, per germline. The CDR3, as DNA: TGTGCCATCAGTGGTTTGGGAAACCTCTATGGCTACACCTTC. The encoded protein is CAISGLGNLYGYTF.

This clone was found a few times. This chain connects TRBV9 to TRBJ2-3, with D hard to call. The germline V gene has CDR1 SGDLS and CDR2 YYNGEE. The CDR3 extends over 14 amino acids. Trimming took off 2 bases at V and 3 bases at J, with 10 bases between the two ends. CDR3 bases: TGTGCCAGCAGCGTTCTCGCAATTACAGATACGCAGTATTTT. Translation: CASSVLAITDTQYF.

The V gene is TRBV18, the J gene TRBJ2-7, with TRBD1 matching 7 bases. V shed 6 bases, J shed 7 bases, and the junction held 9 bases outside the gene matches. The CDR3 totals 13 residues. Germline CDR1 and CDR2: KGHSH and LQKENI. The CDR3 DNA reads as TGTGCCAGCTCTCTAGGACAGGATGGGGAGCAGTACTTC. Residues: CASSLGQDGEQYF.

V usage is TRBV5-1 and J usage is TRBJ2-7; TRBD1 agrees at 9 bases. The V gene end was trimmed by 6 bases and the J gene end by 6 bases; junction bases not matched to a gene: 13. The germline gives CDR1 SGHRS, CDR2 YFSETQ. The CDR3 is made up of 15 amino acids. CDR3 amino acids: CASTRGRTGDGEQYF. In DNA form, the CDR3 reads TGCGCCAGCACCCGGGGGAGGACAGGGGATGGCGAGCAGTACTTC. The variable domain in full, with the rest retrieved from reference TRBV5-1 and TRBJ2-7, is KAGVTQTPRYLIKTRGQQVTLSCSPISGHRSVSWYQQTPGQGLQFLFEYFSETQRNKGNFPGRFSGRQFSNSRSEMNVSTLELGDSALYLCASTRGRTGDGEQYFGPGTRLTVT.

The rearrangement joins TRBV11-2 to TRBJ2-7; D is undetermined. The CDR3 consists of 13 residues. The V and J ends lost 2 bases and 5 bases respectively, with 10 bases between them. Germline CDR1 and CDR2: SGHAT and FQNNGV. Here the CDR3 reads CASSLLSAHEQYF. The CDR3 DNA sequence: TGTGCCAGCAGCTTACTGTCCGCCCACGAGCAGTACTTC.

Many counts were recorded for this clone. Other DNA variants within this sample encode the same CDR3. V is TRBV9 and J is TRBJ1-6; D unclear. Germline assignment: CDR1 SGDLS and CDR2 YYNGEE. Trimming left V 3 bases short and J 3 bases short, with 10 bases between. This CDR3 spans 15 amino acids. CDR3 residues: CASSADGDYNSPLHF. The CDR3 DNA follows: TGTGCCAGCAGCGCAGACGGGGACTATAATTCACCCCTCCACTTT.

In its sample, this clone was seen many times. CDR3 in amino acids: CASSQELAGGPMAETQYF. CDR3 nucleotides: TGTGCCAGCAGCCAAGAACTAGCGGGAGGGCCGATGGCGGAGACCCAGTACTTC. V is TRBV4-2 and J is TRBJ2-5; 13 bases are shared with TRBD2. The CDR3 is 18 residues long. With 0 bases clipped from V and 5 bases from J, the junction kept 9 bases outside the gene matches. Germline V gene lookup returns CDR1 LGHNA and CDR2 YNFKEQ.

This clone was picked up a small number of times. The V and J genes are TRBV11-2 and TRBJ1-3; D not resolved. The CDR3 loop spans 15 amino acids. Germline-derived CDR1 and CDR2 are SGHAT and FQNNGV. Between the trimmed V and J ends, which lost 5 bases and 4 bases, there was a span of 15 bases. The CDR3 DNA follows: TGTGCCAGCAGCGAGAGAGGGTTCCCAGGAAACACCATATATTTT. Its translation is CASSERGFPGNTIYF.

The chain carries TRBV10-1 and TRBJ2-2; D gene uncertain. This CDR3 comprises 13 residues. Looked up from germline, CDR1 is WNHNN and CDR2 is SYGVQD (reference sequence). V was pared by 0 bases and J by 7 bases, with 6 bases between. The CDR3 protein is CASSESGNGELFF. The CDR3 nucleotides are TGCGCCAGCAGTGAGTCGGGAAACGGGGAGCTGTTTTTT.

On this clone: The sample holds other DNA sequences that translate to the same CDR3. The chain has TRBV6-6 and TRBJ2-7; D gene ambiguous. The CDR3 has 13 amino acids. V lost 7 bases and J 0 bases, leaving 10 bases between the germline ends. Germline-derived CDR1 and CDR2 are MNHNY and SVGAGI (reference sequence). The CDR3 DNA follows: TGTGCCAGCACGGGTCCCAGCTCCTACGAGCAGTACTTC. This sequence encodes CASTGPSSYEQYF.

As DNA, the CDR3 is TGTGCCAGCAGCCACACAGGGGGGCTTGGCTACACCTTC. This codes for CASSHTGGLGYTF. The chain carries TRBV16 and TRBJ1-2; 8 bases align to TRBD1. Germline CDR1 and CDR2: KGHSY and FQNENV. With 3 bases clipped from V and 7 bases from J, the junction kept 4 bases outside the gene matches. CDR3 length: 13 residues.

This clone was counted a single time. V is TRBV6-5 and J is TRBJ1-2, with 7 nucleotides matching TRBD1. J lost 2 bases, V lost 2 bases, and 5 bases had no gene match. The germline V gene has CDR1 MNHEY and CDR2 SVGAGI. CDR3 length equals 15 residues. CDR3 amino acids: CASSYADRVNYGYTF. In DNA form, the CDR3 reads TGTGCCAGCAGTTACGCCGACAGGGTGAACTATGGCTACACCTTC.

The chain couples TRBV2 to TRBJ1-4, with 7 bases aligning to TRBD1. Per germline, CDR1 SNHLY and CDR2 FYNNEI. The ends lost 6 bases at V and 11 bases at J; junction bases unmatched: 15. The CDR3 extends over 15 amino acids. In DNA, the CDR3 is TGTGCCAGCAGCGCATCAACAGGGGCAAGGGTGAAACTGTTTTTT. This encodes CASSASTGARVKLFF.

The chain recombines TRBV28 with TRBJ1-3, with TRBD1 as a possible D gene (6 bases). The CDR3 is 15 amino acids. Between the trimmed V and J ends, which lost 8 bases and 4 bases, there was a span of 18 bases. The germline gives CDR1 MDHEN, CDR2 SYDVKM. The CDR3 coding sequence is TGTGCCAGCGCCACAGGGTTATCGCGGGGAAACACCATATATTTT. It specifies CASATGLSRGNTIYF.

The chain combines TRBV23-1 with TRBJ2-1, with TRBD1 identical over 8 bases. TRBV23-1 has ORF status, its function being uncertain. V dropped 0 bases and J dropped 3; count of bases not matched to a gene: 10. CDR3 length equals 18 residues. This CDR3 is CASSQSGTGLRVYNEQFF. The CDR3 bases are TGCGCCAGCAGTCAATCGGGGACAGGACTGAGGGTCTACAATGAGCAGTTCTTC.

J is TRBJ2-2 and V is TRBV5-1; a weak D match, TRBD1 (6 bases). This CDR3 comprises 15 residues. The germline V gene has CDR1 SGHRS and CDR2 YFSETQ. Between the trimmed V and J ends, which lost 4 bases and 0 bases, there was a span of 10 bases. The CDR3 reads CASSPTGTNTGELFF. The CDR3 region has the DNA TGCGCCAGCAGCCCTACAGGGACGAACACCGGGGAGCTGTTTTTT.

On this clone: Other DNA sequences within the sample encode an identical CDR3. This chain uses TRBV6-1 with TRBJ1-5; 8 nucleotides align to TRBD1. This CDR3 contains 15 residues. Germline assignment: CDR1 MNHNS and CDR2 SASEGT. V lost 1 base and J lost 3; bases outside the gene matches: 2. The CDR3: CASSEGQGNNQPQHF. The CDR3 DNA reads TGTGCCAGCAGTGAAGGACAGGGGAACAATCAGCCCCAGCATTTT.

This rearrangement joins TRBV5-3 to TRBJ2-1; D might be TRBD1 (5 bases). TRBV5-3 is flagged as an ORF with uncertain function. CDR3 length equals 16 residues. V was clipped by 6 bases and J by 5 bases, with 21 bases between them. CDR3 DNA: TGTGCCAGAAAAAATAGACCGGACAACCGTAACAATGAGCAGTTCTTC. Translated, it gives CARKNRPDNRNNEQFF.

This clone has just a few counts. The chain couples TRBV19 to TRBJ1-2; 10 nucleotides agree with TRBD1. There are 15 residues in the CDR3. V shed 6 bases and J 4 bases; nucleotides not matched to a gene: 8. Germline V CDR1 and CDR2: LNHDA, SQIVND (reference sequence). CDR3 nucleotide sequence: TGTGCCAGTAGAAAAGACAGGGGGCAGAGCTATGGCTACACCTTC. Amino acid sequence: CASRKDRGQSYGYTF.

Comment on this clone: An end of the junction differs from the germline gene, which may be a read error. The gene calls are TRBV6-5 and TRBJ2-5; 7 nucleotides agree with TRBD1. Germline V gives CDR1 MNHEY, CDR2 SVGAGI. CDR3 size: 13 residues. Here the CDR3 reads CVSSYRGRETQYF. The CDR3 DNA reads as TGTGTCAGCAGTTACAGGGGACGGGAGACCCAGTACTTC.